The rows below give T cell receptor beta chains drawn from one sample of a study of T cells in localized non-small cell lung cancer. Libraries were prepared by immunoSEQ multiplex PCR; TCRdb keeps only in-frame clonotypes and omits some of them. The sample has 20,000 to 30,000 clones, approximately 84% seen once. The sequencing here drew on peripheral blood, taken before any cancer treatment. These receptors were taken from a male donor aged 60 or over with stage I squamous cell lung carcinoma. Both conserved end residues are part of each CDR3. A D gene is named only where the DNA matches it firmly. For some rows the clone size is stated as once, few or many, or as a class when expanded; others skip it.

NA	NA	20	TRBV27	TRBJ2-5	TGTGCCAGCAGCCCCGCTGATTCGTCCCGGGGACTGAGGGAGATCGGGACCCAGTACTTC	CASSPADSSRGLREIGTQYF
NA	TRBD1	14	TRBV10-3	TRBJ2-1	TGTGCCATCAACAAAGGACAGGTAGGGGATGAGCAGTTCTTC	CAINKGQVGDEQFF
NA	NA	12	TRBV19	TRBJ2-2	TGTGCCAGTAGCCATCGTTCCGGGGAGCTGTTTTTT	CASSHRSGELFF
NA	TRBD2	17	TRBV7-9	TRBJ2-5	TGTGCCAGCAGCTTGGGAGCGGGAGCCACCAGTATAGAGACCCAGTACTTC	CASSLGAGATSIETQYF
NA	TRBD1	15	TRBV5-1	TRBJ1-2	TGCGCCAGCAGCGGGACAGGGGGCATTCGCTATGGCTACACCTTC	CASSGTGGIRYGYTF
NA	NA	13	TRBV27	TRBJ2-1	TGTGCCAGCAGTTTTTCTGGGAACAATGAGCAGTTCTTC	CASSFSGNNEQFF
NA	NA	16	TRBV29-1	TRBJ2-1	TGCAGCGTTCGACTAGCAGGGGGCAGATCCTACAATGAGCAGTTCTTC	CSVRLAGGRSYNEQFF
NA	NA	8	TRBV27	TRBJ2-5	TGTGCCAGCTCCTGTAAAGACTTC	CASSCKDF
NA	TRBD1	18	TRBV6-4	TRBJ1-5	TGTGCCAGCAGTGCCCCTTTGGACTGGGACAGGAGCAATCAGCCCCAGCATTTT	CASSAPLDWDRSNQPQHF
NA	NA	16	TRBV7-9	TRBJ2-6	TGTGCCAGCAGCTTTTCTGTGGCCTCTGGGGCCAACGTCCTGACTTTC	CASSFSVASGANVLTF
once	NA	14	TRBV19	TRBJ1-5	TGTGCCAGTCGGGGTGGCAGAGCGAATCAGCCCCAGCATTTT	CASRGGRANQPQHF